This record concerns one TCR beta chain sequence. Its antigen is currently unknown. Clones were read by immunoSEQ multiplex PCR, and TCRdb kept only the in-frame ones, dropping some. In the table there are fewer than 30,000 clones, approximately 91% of which are singletons. These data belong to a study of untreated major depressive disorder. The study, taken as a whole, reports: Depressed patients' CD4+ T cells carried increased TRBV05-01 (Vbeta 5.1) usage versus control CD4+ T cells.

Each depressed patient was pairwise matched to a non-depressed control for sex, age, current smoking status and body mass index. Patients had taken no psychiatric medication, including antidepressants, for at least 8 weeks before enrollment. Donors lacked major illness, comorbidities, regular medication, drug use, or heavy drinking. CDR3 length: 15 amino acids. The germline V gene has CDR1 SNHLY and CDR2 FYNNEI. Trimming shortened V by 4 bases and J by 4 bases, and 13 bases separated the two germline ends. The sequence derives from a woman in her 30s with major depressive disorder. J is TRBJ2-2 and V is TRBV2; D is possibly TRBD1 (8 bases). Material for sequencing was CD4+ T cells from PBMCs. The CDR3, as DNA: TGTGCCAGCAGTGGGACAGGGACTACCACCGGGGAGCTGTTTTTT. Translating gives CASSGTGTTTGELFF.